This T cell receptor (beta chain) was profiled in a study of cytomegalovirus exposure and HLA in healthy donors. General study results and limits: Cytomegalovirus-associated TCR beta chains were listed, numbering 150 to 200. The classifier was said to identify cytomegalovirus status with high specificity and sensitivity. Rarity characterized most TCR sequences, yet some public TCRs appeared in many donors.

There are a few counts of this clone. Its antigen is still unknown. Trimming stripped 4 bases from V and 0 bases from J, with 15 bases between. Germline V CDR1 and CDR2: PRHDT, FYEKMQ (reference sequence). The CDR3 is 16 residues long. Vbeta (60) and Jbeta (13) primers were used in the PCR. How the authors handled the data: Unique TCR beta chains numbered 80 million to 95 million in a later analysis, with around 10 million shared. The data were produced by immunoSEQ multiplex PCR, yet TCRdb's version contains in-frame clones alone and is incomplete. V and J calls and clone size are copied from that table; D and trimming were computed from the DNA. This sample carries under 150,000 clones, roughly 10% of them seen once, and the ten largest clones take about 1.7%.

This chain connects TRBV13 to TRBJ1-1; D perhaps matches TRBD1 (6 bases). The TCR sequence derives from a male donor in good health and CMV-seronegative. Sample: PBMCs. In nucleotides, the CDR3 is TGTGCCAGCAGCTCTGATACAGGGCACTTGAACACTGAAGCTTTCTTT. It encodes CASSSDTGHLNTEAFF.